Presented here are 29 T cell receptor beta chains from one specimen sequenced in a study of T cell responses to AZD1222 COVID-19 vaccine. The repertoire was sequenced with immunoSEQ multiplex PCR; TCRdb's copy has only in-frame clones and lacks some. In the table there are fewer than 100,000 clones, nearly 90% of which are singletons. The material was peripheral blood, obtained on day 0 of AZD1222 vaccination. The receptor source for this set is an adult in good health.

This clone has only a few counts. The V and J genes are TRBV19 and TRBJ1-6; maybe TRBD1 (6 bases). Trimming removed 3 bases at V and 9 bases at J, with 18 bases between. Germline lookup yields CDR1 LNHDA and CDR2 SQIVND (reference sequence). The CDR3 has 16 residues. CDR3 bases: TGTGCCAGTAGTATTATCGGGGGGCAGGTTGGTTCACCCCTCCACTTT. Protein product: CASSIIGGQVGSPLHF.

The gene calls are TRBV6-5 and TRBJ1-2; D might be TRBD1 (5 bases). This CDR3 spans 14 amino acids. Germline V gene sequence: CDR1 MNHEY, CDR2 SVGAGI. The V end was cut by 3 bases, the J end by 11 bases, with 19 bases between. DNA for the CDR3: TGTGCCAGCAGTTATGGCCAGCCCTCTTGGGGGTACACCTTC. Its protein is CASSYGQPSWGYTF.

This clone was picked up one time. V gene TRBV10-3 combines with J gene TRBJ2-1, with D possibly TRBD2 on 6 matching bases. CDR1 is ENHRY and CDR2 is SYGVKD in the germline V gene. Trimming pared 5 bases from V and 5 bases from J, leaving 7 bases between. CDR3 length: 12 residues. The CDR3 is CAISWEDNEQFF. CDR3 DNA: TGTGCCATCAGTTGGGAGGACAATGAGCAGTTCTTC.

The chain combines TRBV4-3 with TRBJ1-2, with D possibly TRBD1 on 6 matching bases. Trimming stripped 0 bases from V and 7 bases from J, with 18 bases between. The CDR3 covers 16 residues. The germline V gene encodes CDR1 LGHNA and CDR2 YSLEER. CDR3 nucleotides: TGCGCCAGCAGCCAAGAAGTGATACAGGGTGCATTTGGCTACACCTTC. It is translated as CASSQEVIQGAFGYTF.

The rearrangement links TRBV7-8 to TRBJ1-3; D call uncertain. The V and J ends lost 4 bases and 2 bases respectively, with 12 bases between them. This CDR3 spans 15 amino acids. Germline assignment: CDR1 SGHVS and CDR2 FQNEAQ. The CDR3 sequence: CASSSSPNAGNTIYF. The CDR3 DNA reads TGTGCCAGCAGCTCCTCCCCCAACGCTGGAAACACCATATATTTT.

J is TRBJ2-1 and V is TRBV7-9, with 11 bases lining up with TRBD1. V was clipped by 1 base and J by 12 bases; unmatched bases: 8. Germline V gene data show CDR1 as SEHNR and CDR2 as FQNEAQ (reference sequence). This CDR3 is 15 amino acids long. The CDR3 loop is CASSLDTGTGGRQFF. The DNA for the CDR3 is TGTGCCAGCAGCTTAGACACCGGGACAGGGGGACGGCAGTTCTTC.

This chain joins TRBV5-1 and TRBJ2-2; D uncertain. CDR3 length equals 16 residues. The germline CDR1 and CDR2 sequences are SGHRS and YFSETQ. V lost 0 bases and J 0 bases, leaving 9 bases between the germline ends. In nucleotides, the CDR3 is TGCGCCAGCAGCTTGGTGCCGCGAGCGAACACCGGGGAGCTGTTTTTT. Protein: CASSLVPRANTGELFF.

This rearrangement joins TRBV3-1 (or the pseudogene TRBV3-2) to TRBJ2-3; no definite D call. CDR1 and CDR2 from the germline V gene are LGHDT and YNNKEL (reference sequence). The CDR3 runs to 13 residues. V lost 2 bases and J lost 7, with 10 bases in between. This CDR3 is CASSQTESNTQYF. CDR3 nucleotides: TGTGCCAGCAGCCAAACGGAAAGCAATACGCAGTATTTT.

This clone was found a few times. This chain links TRBV7-9 with TRBJ1-1; tentatively, D is TRBD1 (5 bases). This CDR3 has 16 amino acids. Trimming pared 6 bases from V and 4 bases from J, leaving 21 bases between. Germline-derived CDR1 and CDR2 are SEHNR and FQNEAQ (reference sequence). As DNA, the CDR3 is TGTGCCAGCAGATTTTACGCCACAGGTAAGGGCACTGAAGCTTTCTTT. The encoded protein is CASRFYATGKGTEAFF.

This clone was seen only once. This chain joins TRBV5-1 and TRBJ2-3, with a possible D match to TRBD2 (7 bases). This CDR3 is 15 amino acids long. CDR1 and CDR2 from the germline V gene are SGHRS and YFSETQ. The ends were cut back, 0 bases at V and 2 bases at J, with 10 bases in the middle. The CDR3 here is CASSLGGGPTDTQYF. CDR3 nucleotide sequence: TGCGCCAGCAGCTTGGGCGGGGGCCCCACAGATACGCAGTATTTT.

In its sample, this clone was seen a few times. This chain uses TRBV6-5 with TRBJ1-6; D gene uncertain. Germline V CDR1 and CDR2: MNHEY, SVGAGI. This CDR3 is built from 15 residues. Deletions cut 4 bases from V and 4 bases from J, with 11 bases between. This CDR3 is CASSLSGSYNSPLHF. The DNA of the CDR3 is TGTGCCAGCAGTTTATCCGGAAGTTATAATTCACCCCTCCACTTT.

This clone is a singleton in its sample. V gene TRBV7-9 combines with J gene TRBJ2-1, with a tentative D call TRBD1 (6 bases). Trimming took off 5 bases at V and 6 bases at J, with 17 bases between the two ends. CDR1 and CDR2 (germline): SEHNR, FQNEAQ (reference sequence). CDR3 length equals 15 residues. DNA of the CDR3: TGTGCCAGCAGCCAGCTGTTGGACAGTGGCAATGAGCAGTTCTTC. Translated, it gives CASSQLLDSGNEQFF.

The CDR3 region has the DNA TGCGCCAGCAGCTTGGAGGGGGCCGGCGGGGAGCTGTTTTTT. Encoded protein: CASSLEGAGGELFF. The chain is built from TRBV5-1 and TRBJ2-2, with TRBD1 matching over 7 bases. This CDR3 contains 14 residues. Trimming took 0 bases from V and 7 from J; bases not matched to a gene: 3. The germline CDR1 and CDR2 sequences are SGHRS and YFSETQ.

The chain has TRBV10-3 and TRBJ1-2; unclear D gene. Germline CDR1 ENHRY, CDR2 SYGVKD. Trimming shortened V by 11 bases and J by 4 bases, and 8 bases separated the two germline ends. The CDR3 loop spans 10 amino acids. CDR3 coding DNA: TGTGCCGCCCTGAGCTATGGCTACACCTTC. Translated: CAALSYGYTF.

This chain uses TRBV7-9 with TRBJ2-1; TRBD2 aligns across 11 bases. The CDR3 contains 16 residues. The V gene's germline CDR1 is SEHNR and CDR2 FQNEAQ (reference sequence). Trimming at V came to 1 base and at J to 4 bases, leaving 3 bases not matched to a gene. CDR3 amino acids: CASSLGLAGRYNEQFF. In DNA form, the CDR3 reads TGTGCCAGCAGCTTAGGACTAGCGGGGAGGTACAATGAGCAGTTCTTC.

V and J are TRBV7-8 and TRBJ2-7, with TRBD1 matching 9 bases. Germline assignment: CDR1 SGHVS and CDR2 FQNEAQ. The CDR3 spans 13 residues. The V gene end was trimmed by 5 bases and the J gene end by 6 bases; junction bases not matched to a gene: 5. The CDR3 DNA follows: TGTGCCAGCAGCCAGGGACAGGGCCCCGAGCAGTACTTC. It specifies CASSQGQGPEQYF.

The CDR3 is CASLTYNRGFIYGYTF. CDR3 bases: TGTGCCAGTTTGACGTATAATAGGGGTTTTATCTATGGCTACACCTTC. The chain combines TRBV2 with TRBJ1-2, with D perhaps matching TRBD1 (5 bases). V was clipped by 9 bases and J by 4 bases, with 24 bases between them. Germline CDR1 and CDR2: SNHLY and FYNNEI. This CDR3 is 16 amino acids long.

CDR3: CASSLQSYGYTF. In DNA form, the CDR3 reads TGTGCCAGCAGTCTCCAGAGCTATGGCTACACCTTC. The chain uses TRBV7-2 and TRBJ1-2, with D unresolved. CDR1 SGHTA and CDR2 FQGNSA come from the germline V gene. The length of the CDR3 is 12 residues. V dropped 6 bases and J dropped 4 bases, with 9 bases sitting between them.

This clone was seen once. The rearrangement uses TRBV6-5 and TRBJ1-1; unclear D gene. This CDR3 is built from 14 residues. CDR1 MNHEY and CDR2 SVGAGI come from the germline V gene. The V end was cut by 10 bases, the J end by 1 base, with 16 bases between. The CDR3 bases are TGTGCCACAACCCCGGGCCCCGAGAACACTGAAGCTTTCTTT. It specifies CATTPGPENTEAFF.

The rearrangement links TRBV9 to TRBJ2-1, with D maybe TRBD1 (5 bases). The CDR3 has 14 residues. V was cut by 0 bases and J by 5 bases, with 9 bases left in between. The V gene's germline CDR1 is SGDLS and CDR2 YYNGEE. The CDR3 DNA is TGTGCCAGCAGCGTAGTGGGCAGGGACAATGAGCAGTTCTTC. Its translation: CASSVVGRDNEQFF.

The V call is TRBV9, the J call TRBJ1-6, with D possibly matching TRBD1 (5 bases). CDR3 length equals 17 residues. Germline CDR1 is SGDLS and CDR2 is YYNGEE. V gave up 0 bases and J gave up 5 bases, with 15 bases separating them. DNA for the CDR3: TGTGCCAGCAGCGTAGTCCCGGACACATCCAATAATTCACCCCTCCACTTT. Protein sequence: CASSVVPDTSNNSPLHF.

This CDR3 is CASSNNHRSRVYEQYF. The CDR3 DNA reads as TGTGCCAGTAGTAATAACCACAGGAGTCGGGTTTACGAGCAGTACTTC. The chain couples TRBV19 to TRBJ2-7, with a weak D call TRBD1 (5 bases). CDR3 length: 16 amino acids. The V and J ends lost 4 bases and 4 bases respectively, with 20 bases between them. CDR1 is LNHDA, CDR2 SQIVND, per germline (reference sequence).

The chain employs TRBV13 and TRBJ2-3; weak D call: TRBD1 (5 bases). CDR1 is PRHDT, CDR2 FYEKMQ, per germline (reference sequence). V lost 5 bases to trimming and J lost 4 bases, with 25 bases between them. The CDR3 is 18 residues long. CDR3 loop: CASSIRWGANRYSDTQYF. The CDR3 coding sequence is TGTGCCAGCAGCATCCGGTGGGGTGCTAACAGGTATTCAGATACGCAGTATTTT.

The chain uses TRBV3-1 (or the pseudogene TRBV3-2) and TRBJ1-1; a weak D match, TRBD1 (6 bases). The CDR3 runs 16 residues. V lost 0 bases, J lost 3 bases, and 14 bases lay in between. Germline loops: CDR1 LGHDT, CDR2 YNNKEL (reference sequence). The CDR3 DNA reads TGTGCCAGCAGCCAAGATCGGGGGCTATACTACACTGAAGCTTTCTTT. Translating it yields CASSQDRGLYYTEAFF.

This clone occurred a few times. V gene TRBV12-5 combines with J gene TRBJ1-1; the match to TRBD1 covers 8 bases. The germline gives CDR1 LGHNT, CDR2 FRNRAP. V gave up 8 bases and J gave up 4 bases; unmatched junction bases: 6. The CDR3 is 13 amino acids. CDR3 in DNA: TGTGCTAGTCGCGGACAGGGTGGCACTGAAGCTTTCTTT. This sequence encodes CASRGQGGTEAFF.

The gene calls are TRBV23-1 and TRBJ1-1; D gene unclear. TRBV23-1 carries the ORF label, with uncertain function. The CDR3 has 19 residues. The ends were cut back, 0 bases at V and 4 bases at J, with 24 bases in the middle. The CDR3 DNA reads as TGCGCCAGCAGTCAATCTGGCTCCCCGGACGTCCGGCAATCCACTGAAGCTTTCTTT. Translated, it gives CASSQSGSPDVRQSTEAFF.

The chain is built from TRBV14 and TRBJ1-1; no firm D call. Trimming pared 5 bases from V and 0 bases from J, leaving 7 bases between. The CDR3 has 13 amino acids. The germline V gene has CDR1 SGHDN and CDR2 FVKESK. DNA of the CDR3: TGTGCCAGCAGCTTATTCATGAACACTGAAGCTTTCTTT. The encoded protein is CASSLFMNTEAFF.

The chain couples TRBV6-2 or TRBV6-3 to TRBJ2-6, with a tentative D call TRBD2 (5 bases). The CDR3 has 17 amino acids. Deletions cut 2 bases from V and 3 bases from J, with 14 bases between. Germline-derived CDR1 and CDR2 are MNHEY and SVGEGT. The CDR3 sequence is CASSYPPRVNGANVLTF. Written as DNA, the CDR3 is TGTGCCAGCAGTTACCCCCCGCGGGTTAATGGGGCCAACGTCCTGACTTTC.

In this sample, this clone turned up once. The chain employs TRBV30 and TRBJ1-2; 7 positions agree with TRBD1. The CDR3 covers 12 residues. The germline V gene has CDR1 GTSNPN and CDR2 SVGIG (reference sequence). The ends lost 3 bases at V and 6 bases at J; junction bases unmatched: 4. CDR3 bases: TGTGCCTGGAGGGGCAGGGGGGATGGCTACACCTTC. The encoded protein is CAWRGRGDGYTF.